One and the same sample provided the 18 T cell receptor beta chains below, sequenced in a study of identical twins (dated by TCRdb to the mid-2010s). Libraries were constructed by 5' RACE. This sample was sequenced with an Illumina HiSeq 2000. Using fastp trimming at Q25 and MiXCR clonotype assembly, TCRdb reanalyzed the public sequencing data and kept in-frame beta chains. A single entry per CDR3 protein holds the most common genes and DNA from its merged rows. The sample table lists roughly 490,000 distinct CDR3 sequences, approximately 15% of them with a count of one. The ten largest clones add up to 0.98% of the sample. This sample was also put to use in a study of yellow fever vaccine responses in identical twins.

The sequencing sample was made of CD4+ T cells sorted from blood. The receptors stem from a woman aged 18-29 years in good health.

The V gene is TRBV14, the J gene TRBJ2-1; a possible D gene is TRBD1 (6 bases). CDR1 is SGHDN and CDR2 is FVKESK in the germline V gene. The CDR3 contains 15 residues. V was shortened by 0 bases and J by 4 bases, with 10 bases between the two germline ends. The CDR3 sequence: CASSQESQGYNEQFF. DNA of the CDR3: TGTGCCAGCAGCCAAGAATCACAGGGATACAATGAGCAGTTCTTC.

This clonotype showed up just once. The rearrangement uses TRBV7-3 and TRBJ2-7; perhaps TRBD2 as D (6 bases). The germline CDR1 and CDR2 sequences are SGHTA and FQGTGA. Trimming cost V 4 bases and J 6 bases, with 13 bases left between them. The CDR3 has 13 amino acids. CDR3 nucleotide sequence: TGTGCCAGCAGCTCAACCGGGGGAAGCGAGCAGTACTTC. The encoded protein is CASSSTGGSEQYF.

This clonotype was seen repeatedly, ten times or more. The J gene is TRBJ2-7, the V gene TRBV5-1; 7 bases align to TRBD1. CDR3 size: 14 residues. The germline gives CDR1 SGHRS, CDR2 YFSETQ. The V gene end was trimmed by 0 bases and the J gene end by 2 bases; junction bases not matched to a gene: 2. In DNA form, the CDR3 reads TGCGCCAGCAGCTTGGCCGGGACAGCCTACGAGCAGTACTTC. This sequence encodes CASSLAGTAYEQYF.

This chain joins TRBV10-3 and TRBJ2-7, with 8 bases matching TRBD2. CDR1 ENHRY and CDR2 SYGVKD come from the germline V gene. V lost 7 bases to trimming and J lost 4 bases; unmatched junction nucleotides: 18. CDR3 length: 17 amino acids. DNA for the CDR3: TGTGCCATCACCACAGGGAGCTCTAGCGGGCCCTCGTACGAGCAGTACTTC. Amino acid sequence: CAITTGSSSGPSYEQYF.

The V call is TRBV28, the J call TRBJ2-2; D not certain. CDR1 and CDR2 from the germline V gene are MDHEN and SYDVKM. The CDR3 contains 12 residues. V lost 6 bases and J lost 4, with 6 bases in between. CDR3 region: CASRPGTGELFF. DNA for the CDR3: TGTGCCAGCAGACCGGGCACCGGGGAGCTGTTTTTT.

The table lists this clonotype with a few counts. The genes are TRBV28 and TRBJ2-5, with D perhaps matching TRBD1 (5 bases). This CDR3 is built from 13 residues. The germline CDR1 and CDR2 sequences are MDHEN and SYDVKM. V was shortened by 5 bases and J by 4 bases, with 11 bases between the two germline ends. DNA for the CDR3: TGTGCCAGCAGTCAGTGGGGCGGAGAGACCCAGTACTTC. Translating it yields CASSQWGGETQYF.

In its sample, this clonotype was seen many times. The chain carries TRBV27 and TRBJ1-1; TRBD1 agrees at 7 bases. V lost 4 bases and J lost 10; bases outside the gene matches: 12. Germline V lookup: CDR1 MNHEY, CDR2 SMNVEV (reference sequence). The length of the CDR3 is 14 residues. The chain's CDR3 is CASSSPPTGSAAFF. The CDR3 DNA is TGTGCCAGCAGTTCACCGCCGACAGGGTCTGCAGCTTTCTTT.

This clonotype was seen a handful of times. The V call is TRBV27, the J call TRBJ2-1; no reliable D call. This CDR3 has 13 amino acids. The germline V and J ends were trimmed by 4 bases and 6 bases, with 10 bases remaining between them. Germline V gene lookup returns CDR1 MNHEY and CDR2 SMNVEV (reference sequence). In nucleotides, the CDR3 is TGTGCCAGCAGTTACCCCTCGGCCAATGAGCAGTTCTTC. Translating gives CASSYPSANEQFF.

This clonotype was counted between two and nine times. The rearrangement uses TRBV5-5 and TRBJ2-3, with 8 bases that match TRBD2. Germline lookup yields CDR1 SGHKS and CDR2 YYEKEE (reference sequence). J gave up 4 bases and V 4 bases, and 11 bases lay outside the gene matches. This CDR3 has 16 residues. CDR3 protein: CASSPGLVFGADTQYF. Written as DNA, the CDR3 is TGTGCCAGCAGCCCGGGACTAGTGTTCGGGGCAGATACGCAGTATTTT.

A single count supports this clonotype. V is TRBV2 and J is TRBJ2-1, with D perhaps assigned TRBD1 or TRBD2 (6 bases each). Germline V gene data show CDR1 as SNHLY and CDR2 as FYNNEI. The CDR3 loop spans 15 amino acids. Trimming pared 6 bases from V and 5 bases from J, leaving 17 bases between. CDR3 in amino acids: CASSEFGGRDNEQFF. DNA of the CDR3: TGTGCCAGCAGCGAGTTTGGGGGGCGCGACAATGAGCAGTTCTTC.

This clonotype has ten or more counts. This sequence joins TRBV12-3 or TRBV12-4 and TRBJ1-5, with unresolved D. With 3 bases removed from V and 1 base from J, the gap between germline ends came to 7 bases. The CDR3 loop spans 14 amino acids. This chain's CDR3 is CASSFRGSNQPQHF. As DNA, the CDR3 is TGTGCCAGCAGTTTTCGGGGAAGCAATCAGCCCCAGCATTTT.

The CDR3: CASSRISNRTDTQYF. The CDR3, as DNA: TGTGCCAGCAGCCGGATATCCAATCGCACAGATACGCAGTATTTT. The chain employs TRBV12-3 or TRBV12-4 and TRBJ2-3; no clear D. There are 15 residues in the CDR3. V lost 6 bases and J 1 base, leaving 14 bases between the germline ends.

This clonotype was counted between two and nine times. This chain joins TRBV20-1 and TRBJ2-1, with a possible D match to TRBD2 (6 bases). Deletions cut 1 base from V and 2 bases from J, with 18 bases between. The CDR3 sequence is 17 residues long. CDR1 and CDR2 (germline): DFQATT, SNEGSKA (reference sequence). CDR3 coding DNA: TGCAGTGCTAGAGGGGTCGGCGGGACGGGGGCCTACAATGAGCAGTTCTTC. It yields the protein CSARGVGGTGAYNEQFF.

This clonotype was seen only a few times. The V gene is TRBV11-2, the J gene TRBJ2-5, with D possibly matching TRBD1 (6 bases). This CDR3 has 15 amino acids. From germline, CDR1 is SGHAT and CDR2 FQNNGV. Trimming removed 1 base from V and 13 bases from J, with 22 bases in between. CDR3 sequence reads: CASSLAAGTTSTSYF. DNA of the CDR3: TGTGCCAGCAGCTTAGCCGCAGGGACAACCAGTACCTCGTACTTC.

This clonotype has at least ten counts. This chain links TRBV11-2 with TRBJ2-3, with 7 positions matching TRBD2. The V gene's germline CDR1 is SGHAT and CDR2 FQNNGV. The CDR3 contains 16 residues. V shed 3 bases and J 4 bases; nucleotides not matched to a gene: 10. The CDR3 nucleotides are TGTGCCAGCAGCTTCGGGACTAATAGTTTTTCAGATACGCAGTATTTT. Protein product: CASSFGTNSFSDTQYF.

This sequence joins TRBV20-1 and TRBJ2-3, with D perhaps matching TRBD2 (6 bases). V lost 5 bases and J 6 bases, leaving 12 bases between the germline ends. Germline V gene data show CDR1 as DFQATT and CDR2 as SNEGSKA (reference sequence). This CDR3 spans 12 amino acids. CDR3 residues: CSARRGTDTQYF. The CDR3 coding sequence is TGCAGTGCTCGGAGAGGGACTGATACGCAGTATTTT.

This clonotype appeared a few times. This chain links TRBV20-1 with TRBJ2-3, with TRBD1 as a possible D gene (5 bases). V was shortened by 6 bases and J by 7 bases, with 11 bases between the two germline ends. Germline CDR1 is DFQATT and CDR2 is SNEGSKA (reference sequence). This CDR3 spans 11 amino acids. The CDR3 region has the DNA TGCAGTGCCACAAGACAGAATACGCAGTATTTT. Translation gives CSATRQNTQYF.

This clonotype has a count of ten or more. The chain links TRBV7-2 to TRBJ2-1, with no clear D. The CDR3 runs 15 residues. The V and J ends lost 2 bases and 0 bases respectively, with 8 bases between them. Germline loops: CDR1 SGHTA, CDR2 FQGNSA. The CDR3 DNA is TGTGCCAGCAGCTTATCTGAGAGCTCCTACAATGAGCAGTTCTTC. Encoded protein: CASSLSESSYNEQFF. Full variable domain (missing parts from reference TRBV7-2 and TRBJ2-1): GAGVSQSPSNKVTEKGKDVELRCDPISGHTALYWYRQSLGQGLEFLIYFQGNSAPDKSGLPSDRFSAERTGGSVSTLTIQRTQQEDSAVYLCASSLSESSYNEQFFGPGTRLTVL.